This T cell receptor beta chain was obtained from a study of T cell responses to AZD1222 COVID-19 vaccine. General observations from the study: Donor demographics were predominantly white British with a female majority; clonal diversity may be underestimated. Two AZD1222 administrations were followed by greater Spike-specific TCR breadth and depth. The study identified only a handful of AZD1222 recipients as seropositive at baseline.

In the case of this clone: Its antigen is still unknown.

Generated by immunoSEQ multiplex PCR, the TCRdb table keeps only in-frame clones and is missing some. Here the sample spans some 88,000 clones, 92% being singletons. The germline V gene encodes CDR1 SGHAT and CDR2 FQNNGV. The CDR3 contains 14 residues. The V end lost 5 bases, the J end lost 2 bases, and 11 bases lay between the germline ends. The source was peripheral blood, collected on day 0 of AZD1222 vaccination. V is TRBV11-2 and J is TRBJ2-3; a possible D gene is TRBD1 (5 bases). The TCR originated in an adult in good health. This CDR3 reads CASSIWGVTDTQYF. DNA for the CDR3: TGTGCCAGCAGCATATGGGGCGTCACAGATACGCAGTATTTT. The variable domain in full, completed from reference TRBV11-2 and TRBJ2-3, reads EAGVAQSPRYKIIEKRQSVAFWCNPISGHATLYWYQQILGQGPKLLIQFQNNGVVDDSQLPKDRFSAERLKGVDSTLKIQPAKLEDSAVYLCASSIWGVTDTQYFGPGTRLTVL.